Listed below are T cell receptor beta chains from one sample, sequenced in a study of response to subunit inactivated influenza vaccine. TCRdb ran MiXCR on the RT-PCR reads and lists one entry per CDR3 protein. The repertoire holds 300,000 to 350,000 distinct CDR3 sequences, with approximately 20% as singletons. The material sequenced was PBMCs from blood, taken about 20 months after vaccination. These receptors were taken from a man between 50 and 69 years old who received an inactivated influenza vaccine. Each CDR3 is given with its conserved first and last residue. Fields, in order: clone size, J gene, D gene, V gene, CDR3 length, CDR3 protein, CDR3 DNA. D genes are given only for firm matches. Clone sizes are given selectively: once, few, many, or a class where the clone is expanded.

>many|TRBJ1-2|.|TRBV5-1|15
CASSLIQTGNYGYTF
TGCGCCAGCAGCTTGATACAGACCGGGAACTATGGCTACACCTTC
>.|TRBJ1-1|.|TRBV18|13
CASSQGWNTEAFF
TGTGCCAGCTCACAGGGTTGGAACACTGAAGCTTTCTTT
>.|TRBJ1-1|.|TRBV5-4|15
CASTLENRANTEAFF
TGTGCCAGCACCCTAGAAAACAGGGCGAACACTGAAGCTTTCTTT
>.|TRBJ1-2|.|TRBV9|13
CASSVADLDGYTF
TGTGCCAGCAGCGTAGCCGACTTGGATGGCTACACCTTC
>.|TRBJ2-2|TRBD2|TRBV5-1|16
CASSTGGGPNTGELFF
TGCGCCAGCAGCACGGGCGGGGGGCCGAACACCGGGGAGCTGTTTTTT
>few|TRBJ1-6|TRBD1|TRBV11-2|19
CASSARTGFGSSYNSPLHF
TGTGCCAGCAGCGCCCGGACAGGGTTTGGGAGCTCCTATAATTCACCCCTCCACTTT
>.|TRBJ1-1|.|TRBV12-3/TRBV12-4|14
CASSFSRDGTVAFF
TGTGCCAGCAGTTTTTCCAGGGACGGAACTGTAGCTTTCTTT
>few|TRBJ1-3|.|TRBV5-6|15
CASSLGGGAGNTIYF
TGTGCCAGCAGCTTGGGTGGGGGAGCTGGAAACACCATATATTTT
>few|TRBJ1-2|.|TRBV12-3/TRBV12-4|13
CASSFVSGLGYTF
TGTGCCAGCAGTTTTGTGTCAGGGCTTGGCTACACCTTC
>once|TRBJ1-1|TRBD1|TRBV2|16
CASRSPRDSLETEAFF
TGTGCCAGCAGGTCCCCTCGGGACAGCTTGGAGACTGAAGCTTTCTTT
>.|TRBJ2-5|.|TRBV29-1|13
CSVEGSFQETQYF
TGCAGCGTTGAAGGGTCTTTTCAAGAGACCCAGTACTTC
>.|TRBJ2-1|.|TRBV20-1|12
CSASRGDNEQFF
TGCAGTGCTAGTAGGGGCGACAATGAGCAGTTCTTC
>few|TRBJ2-2|.|TRBV7-9|15
CASSSQGRSTGELFF
TGTGCCAGCAGCTCACAGGGAAGAAGCACCGGGGAGCTGTTTTTT
>few|TRBJ2-2|.|TRBV15|14
CATSREGAIGELFF
TGTGCCACCAGCAGAGAAGGGGCAATCGGGGAGCTGTTTTTT
>many|TRBJ1-1|.|TRBV15|14
CATSSSFLVLEAFF
TGTGCCACCAGCTCTAGTTTCCTTGTTTTGGAGGCTTTCTTT
>many|TRBJ1-2|.|TRBV11-2|15
CASSLDTGRGYGYTF
TGTGCCAGCAGCTTAGATACCGGCCGGGGCTATGGCTACACCTTC
>.|TRBJ1-6|.|TRBV20-1|13
CSARNLRSSPLHF
TGCAGTGCTAGGAATCTTAGGAGTTCACCCCTCCACTTT
>.|TRBJ1-1|.|TRBV7-9|14
CASSFAVRNTEAFF
TGTGCCAGCAGCTTCGCGGTAAGGAACACTGAAGCTTTCTTT
>.|TRBJ1-2|TRBD1|TRBV4-1|15
CASSQIQGGAYGYTF
TGCGCCAGCAGCCAGATTCAGGGGGGGGCTTATGGCTACACCTTC
>few|TRBJ1-1|.|TRBV18|14
CASSRRQADTEAFF
TGTGCCAGCTCACGACGACAGGCGGACACTGAAGCTTTCTTT
>once|TRBJ2-1|.|TRBV10-3|15
CAISEGSSSYNEQFF
TGTGCCATCAGTGAGGGCAGCAGCTCCTACAATGAGCAGTTCTTC